This T cell receptor (beta chain) was sequenced during a study of response to subunit inactivated influenza vaccine. TCRdb reanalysed the RT-PCR reads using MiXCR and keeps one entry per CDR3 protein. The table has 150,000 to 200,000 distinct CDR3 sequences, about 12% seen once; the top ten hold 25% to 30%. In its sample, this clonotype was seen many times. The V gene's germline CDR1 is MNHEY and CDR2 SMNVEV (reference sequence). This CDR3 spans 14 amino acids. V lost 5 bases and J lost 6, with 15 bases in between. These same data were also listed under a study on T cells expressing NK-cell markers. Turning to that study: TCR beta cDNA was generated via 5'RACE template switching incorporating UMIs. One of the eight sequenced donors was seronegative, whereas the other seven were HCMV-seropositive. Over 5 donors carried dominant NKG2C+ clonotypes that made up roughly 1.0-7.5% of their CD8+ T cells.

V and J are TRBV27 and TRBJ2-3, with D possibly called TRBD1 or TRBD2 (6 bases each). The TCR originated in a middle-aged man who received an inactivated influenza vaccine. Sample: CD8+ T cells sorted from PBMCs, taken 11 to 12 days after vaccination. The CDR3 DNA follows: TGTGCCAGCAGTCCTTTGGGGGGCGCCGATACGCAGTATTTT. Residues: CASSPLGGADTQYF.